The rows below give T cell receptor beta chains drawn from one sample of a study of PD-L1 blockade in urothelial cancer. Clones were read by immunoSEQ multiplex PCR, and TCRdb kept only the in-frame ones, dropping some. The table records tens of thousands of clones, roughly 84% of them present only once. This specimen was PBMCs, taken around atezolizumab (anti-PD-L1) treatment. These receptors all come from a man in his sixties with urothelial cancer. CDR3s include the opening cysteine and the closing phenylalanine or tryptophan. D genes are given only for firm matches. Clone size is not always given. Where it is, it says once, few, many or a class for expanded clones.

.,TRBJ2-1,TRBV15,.,TGTGCCACCAGCTGGAGGGTGGAGTCCTACAATGAGCAGTTCTTC,CATSWRVESYNEQFF
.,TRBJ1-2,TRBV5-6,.,TGTGCCAGCAGCCCAAATCAGGGGTCGGGATTCTATGGCTACACCTTC,CASSPNQGSGFYGYTF
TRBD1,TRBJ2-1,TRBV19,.,TGTGCCAGTAGCGCTACAGGGGGCGCCTACAATGAGCAGTTCTTC,CASSATGGAYNEQFF
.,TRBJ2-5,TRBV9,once,TGTGCCAGCAGCGCCTTCGGGACTCCCGAACAGACCCAGTACTTC,CASSAFGTPEQTQYF
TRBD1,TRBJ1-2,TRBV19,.,TGTGCCAGTAGCAGCCAAGGGACAGGGCATTATGGCTACACCTTC,CASSSQGTGHYGYTF
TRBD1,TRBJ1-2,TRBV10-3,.,TGTGCCATCAGTGAGCCGAGGACAGGGGGCGCTTATGGCTACACCTTC,CAISEPRTGGAYGYTF
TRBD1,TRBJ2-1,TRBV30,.,TGTGCCTGGACAAGTGGACAGGGATACAATGAGCAGTTCTTC,CAWTSGQGYNEQFF
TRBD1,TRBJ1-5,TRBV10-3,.,TGTGCCATCAGTGGGAGACAGGGGGGGGAATATAGCAATCAGCCCCAGCATTTT,CAISGRQGGEYSNQPQHF
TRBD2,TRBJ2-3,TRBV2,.,TGTGCCAGCAGTCCGACTAGCGGTAGCACAGATACGCAGTATTTT,CASSPTSGSTDTQYF
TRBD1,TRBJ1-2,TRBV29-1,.,TGCAGCGTTGCAACGTCTACAGGGGGGGGCTACACCTTC,CSVATSTGGGYTF
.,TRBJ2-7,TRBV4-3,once,TGCGCCAGCAGCCAAGAATACGGGGCCTACGAGCAGTACTTC,CASSQEYGAYEQYF
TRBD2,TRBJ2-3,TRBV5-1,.,TGCGCCAGCAGCCCAAGCGGGGGCAGCGATACGCAGTATTTT,CASSPSGGSDTQYF
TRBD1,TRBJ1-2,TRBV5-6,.,TGTGCCAGCAGCGTACAGGGGGCTTATGGCTACACCTTC,CASSVQGAYGYTF
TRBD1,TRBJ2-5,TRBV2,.,TGTGCCAGCAGTGAAGCGCTTCTAAGACAGGGGAAGACCCAGTACTTC,CASSEALLRQGKTQYF
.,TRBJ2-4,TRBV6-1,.,TGTGCCAGCAGATTACTGGACAGCAGAAACATTCAGTACTTC,CASRLLDSRNIQYF
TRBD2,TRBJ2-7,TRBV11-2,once,TGTGCCAGCAGCTTCCTAGCGGGAGTTGGCGAGCAGTACTTC,CASSFLAGVGEQYF